The 11 T cell receptor beta chains presented below share a single source sample, sequenced in a study of graft-versus-host responses after intestinal transplantation. This table comes from immunoSEQ multiplex PCR, and its TCRdb copy is limited to in-frame clones, with some not included. Seen here are roughly 38,000 clones, about 95% observed once, and the top ten hold approximately 0.76%. Specimen: PBMCs, collected 16 days after intestinal transplant. The source is a human patient who received an intestinal transplant, so some T cells may come from the graft donor.

V gene TRBV18 combines with J gene TRBJ1-1; D remains unclear. This CDR3 contains 14 residues. The germline V gene encodes CDR1 KGHSH and CDR2 LQKENI. Trimming left V 2 bases short and J 2 bases short, with 9 bases between. The CDR3 coding sequence is TGTGCCAGCTCACCAGAAGCCAGCAACACTGAAGCTTTCTTT. Its translation: CASSPEASNTEAFF.

This chain connects TRBV7-8 to TRBJ2-7, with D tentatively TRBD1 (6 bases). CDR1 is SGHVS and CDR2 is FQNEAQ in the germline V gene. The CDR3 covers 15 residues. V lost 3 bases and J lost 0, with 12 bases in between. The CDR3 DNA is TGTGCCAGCAGCTTTAAAACAGGGAGCTCCTACGAGCAGTACTTC. Its translation is CASSFKTGSSYEQYF.

The CDR3 DNA sequence: TGCAGCGTTGTAATGGGTAACTTGAACACTGAAGCTTTCTTT. Translating gives CSVVMGNLNTEAFF. V is TRBV29-1 and J is TRBJ1-1; D ambiguous. This CDR3 is 14 amino acids long. V lost 4 bases, J lost 0 bases, and 12 bases lay in between. Looked up from germline, CDR1 is SQVTM and CDR2 is ANQGSEA. The full variable domain, in which reference TRBV29-1 and TRBJ1-1 provide the parts outside the CDR3, is SAVISQKPSRDICQRGTSLTIQCQVDSQVTMMFWYRQQPGQSLTLIATANQGSEATYESGFVIDKFPISRPNLTFSTLTVSNMSPEDSSIYLCSVVMGNLNTEAFFGQGTRLTVV.

The V gene is TRBV11-1, the J gene TRBJ2-7, with D perhaps TRBD1 (6 bases). This CDR3 is 12 amino acids long. The germline V and J ends were trimmed by 3 bases and 4 bases, with 7 bases remaining between them. Germline V gene sequence: CDR1 SGHAT, CDR2 FQDESV (reference sequence). This chain's CDR3 is CASSLDRYEQYF. The CDR3 region has the DNA TGTGCCAGCAGCTTGGACAGATACGAGCAGTACTTC.

This clone was counted a single time. This chain uses TRBV1 with TRBJ2-1; the table's D call TRBD2 went unverified against the DNA. TRBV1 is deemed a pseudogene. The CDR3 totals 15 residues. In DNA form, the CDR3 reads TGCACCAGCAGCCAAGCAGGCGCTAGCCCCAATGAGCAGTTCTTC. Residues: CTSSQAGASPNEQFF.

This clone has only one observation. V is TRBV28 and J is TRBJ2-1; 9 bases are a match to TRBD1. Germline V lookup: CDR1 MDHEN, CDR2 SYDVKM. The CDR3 runs 15 residues. J lost 6 bases, V lost 8 bases, and 11 bases had no gene match. Here the CDR3 DNA reads TGTGCCAGCGCGCTCGGGACAGGGTACTTCAATGAGCAGTTCTTC. Translation gives CASALGTGYFNEQFF.

The V gene is TRBV19, the J gene TRBJ2-1; TRBD1 matches at 7 bases. V lost 6 bases to trimming and J lost 0 bases; unmatched junction nucleotides: 2. Germline loops: CDR1 LNHDA, CDR2 SQIVND (reference sequence). The CDR3 consists of 14 residues. CDR3 coding DNA: TGTGCCAGTAGCCACAGGGGCTCCTACAATGAGCAGTTCTTC. Protein product: CASSHRGSYNEQFF.

The V and J genes are TRBV6-5 and TRBJ1-2, with D perhaps matching TRBD1 (5 bases). CDR1 is MNHEY, CDR2 SVGAGI, per germline. Trimming stripped 5 bases from V and 9 bases from J, with 16 bases between. The CDR3 has 13 amino acids. The CDR3: CASSTTWGRSYTF. CDR3 DNA: TGTGCCAGCAGTACCACGTGGGGACGGAGCTACACCTTC.

As for this clone: This is likely a read error, given that the CDR3 carries no conserved phenylalanine or tryptophan at its end. The CDR3 loop reads CASSIFLNPHYEQYL. Here the CDR3 DNA reads TGTGCCAGTAGTATCTTCTTGAACCCCCACTACGAGCAGTACCTC. The chain carries TRBV19 and TRBJ2-7; D gene uncertain. The V and J ends lost 3 bases and 3 bases respectively, with 15 bases between them. CDR3 size: 15 residues. Germline CDR1 LNHDA, CDR2 SQIVND (reference sequence).

This sequence joins TRBV10-1 and TRBJ2-1; D is uncertain. This CDR3 has 16 amino acids. CDR1 is WNHNN and CDR2 is SYGVQD in the germline V gene (reference sequence). Trimming shortened V by 0 bases and J by 5 bases, and 14 bases separated the two germline ends. CDR3 region: CASSESSNGVHNEQFF. The CDR3 DNA is TGCGCCAGCAGTGAGTCCTCAAATGGGGTCCACAATGAGCAGTTCTTC.

Remarks on this clone: A read error may account for a junction end that differs from germline. This chain joins TRBV7-7 and TRBJ2-2; 11 bases match TRBD1. Germline CDR1 is SSHAT and CDR2 is FNYEAQ (reference sequence). This CDR3 comprises 18 residues. The CDR3 reads CASSAIPGQGANTGELFF. The CDR3 coding sequence is TGTGCTAGCAGCGCTATACCGGGACAGGGGGCGAACACCGGGGAGCTGTTTTTT. The full variable domain, with the rest looked up from reference TRBV7-7 and TRBJ2-2, is GAGVSQSPRYKVTKRGQDVTLRCDPISSHATLYWYQQALGQGPEFLTYFNYEAQPDKSGLPSDRFSAERPEGSISTLTIQRTEQRDSAMYRCASSAIPGQGANTGELFFGEGSRLTVL.